What follows are 28 T cell receptor beta chains derived from one specimen sequenced in a study of response to subunit inactivated influenza vaccine. TCRdb re-analysed the RT-PCR reads in MiXCR, keeping a single row per CDR3 protein. The sample includes about 610,000 distinct CDR3 sequences, 14% of them seen just once. The sample consisted of PBMCs from blood, taken 11 to 12 days after vaccination. The receptors come from a man over 45 who received an inactivated influenza vaccine.

This clonotype appeared a single time. The chain uses TRBV18 and TRBJ1-5, with D perhaps matching TRBD1 (5 bases). CDR3 length: 15 amino acids. Trimming shortened V by 6 bases and J by 7 bases, and 19 bases separated the two germline ends. Germline V CDR1 and CDR2: KGHSH, LQKENI. CDR3 residues: CASSGGPGGYQPQHF. The CDR3 DNA follows: TGTGCCAGCTCCGGGGGACCAGGAGGATACCAGCCCCAGCATTTT.

V is TRBV6-1 and J is TRBJ1-1, with D possibly being TRBD1 (5 bases). V was shortened by 5 bases and J by 1 base, with 11 bases between the two germline ends. This CDR3 contains 14 residues. CDR1 is MNHNS and CDR2 is SASEGT in the germline V gene. The CDR3: CASSPGSWNTEAFF. CDR3 coding DNA: TGTGCCAGCAGTCCAGGGAGTTGGAACACTGAAGCTTTCTTT.

V and J are TRBV9 and TRBJ2-2; 15 bases map to TRBD2. Germline CDR1 and CDR2: SGDLS and YYNGEE. CDR3 length: 18 residues. After removal of 4 bases from V and 6 bases from J, the junction contained 10 bases not matched to a gene. The CDR3 region is CASSPSRWTSGGAGELFF. The CDR3 nucleotides read TGTGCCAGCAGCCCTTCACGATGGACTAGCGGGGGGGCCGGGGAGCTGTTTTTT. The full variable domain, its missing parts supplied by reference TRBV9 and TRBJ2-2, is DSGVTQTPKHLITATGQRVTLRCSPRSGDLSVYWYQQSLDQGLQFLIQYYNGEERAKGNILERFSAQQFPDLHSELNLSSLELGDSALYFCASSPSRWTSGGAGELFFGEGSRLTVL.

The chain is built from TRBV10-3 and TRBJ2-7; perhaps TRBD1 as D (5 bases). Trimming took off 6 bases at V and 0 bases at J, with 12 bases between the two ends. The length of the CDR3 is 14 residues. CDR1 is ENHRY and CDR2 is SYGVKD in the germline V gene. DNA for the CDR3: TGTGCCATCAGCCCTCAGACAGCCTCCTACGAGCAGTACTTC. It codes for CAISPQTASYEQYF.

This clonotype showed up just a few times. This rearrangement joins TRBV7-2 to TRBJ1-2; tentatively, D is TRBD1 (5 bases). The germline CDR1 and CDR2 sequences are SGHTA and FQGNSA. The CDR3 has 14 amino acids. Between the trimmed V and J ends, which lost 4 bases and 4 bases, there was a span of 13 bases. CDR3 in DNA: TGTGCCAGCAGCTCGGGACGGAATTTCTATGGCTACACCTTC. Encoded protein: CASSSGRNFYGYTF.

The chain combines TRBV12-3 or TRBV12-4 with TRBJ2-7; D may be TRBD2 (5 bases). Trimming removed 3 bases at V and 6 bases at J, with 18 bases between. This CDR3 has 15 amino acids. The CDR3, as DNA: TGTGCCAGCAGTTTCGGAGGTCTTCTCGGCGCCGAGCAGTACTTC. Its protein is CASSFGGLLGAEQYF.

V usage is TRBV20-1 and J usage is TRBJ2-7, with 10 bases lining up with TRBD2. Germline values: CDR1 DFQATT, CDR2 SNEGSKA (reference sequence). V trimming: 2 bases; J trimming: 4 bases; junction bases outside the gene matches: 8. This CDR3 spans 15 amino acids. In DNA, the CDR3 is TGCAGTGCTAGAATCACTAGCGGGATGGCTTACGAGCAGTACTTC. This gives the protein CSARITSGMAYEQYF.

This clonotype occurred many times. CDR3 amino acids: CSVGAAETQYF. The CDR3 region has the DNA TGCAGCGTTGGGGCCGCAGAGACCCAGTACTTC. The rearrangement links TRBV29-1 to TRBJ2-5, with no clear D. The CDR3 loop spans 11 amino acids. V gave up 4 bases and J gave up 4 bases, with 7 bases separating them. CDR1 is SQVTM, CDR2 ANQGSEA, per germline. Variable domain in full (rest from reference TRBV29-1 and TRBJ2-5): SAVISQKPSRDICQRGTSLTIQCQVDSQVTMMFWYRQQPGQSLTLIATANQGSEATYESGFVIDKFPISRPNLTFSTLTVSNMSPEDSSIYLCSVGAAETQYFGPGTRLLVL.

V gene TRBV6-1 combines with J gene TRBJ2-7; 8 bases match TRBD2. Germline V gene data show CDR1 as MNHNS and CDR2 as SASEGT. The CDR3 covers 13 residues. The V segment lost 7 bases and the J segment 7 bases; nucleotides outside the gene matches: 9. CDR3 nucleotides: TGTGCCAGCACCGGGATAGCGGGGAGGGAGCAGTACTTC. This sequence encodes CASTGIAGREQYF.

V is TRBV20-1 and J is TRBJ2-3, with D unclear. The CDR3 runs to 14 residues. Deletions cut 1 base from V and 2 bases from J, with 10 bases between. The germline V gene encodes CDR1 DFQATT and CDR2 SNEGSKA (reference sequence). CDR3 amino acids: CSARAGRITDTQYF. The CDR3 bases are TGCAGTGCTAGAGCGGGCAGGATCACAGATACGCAGTATTTT.

This chain connects TRBV19 to TRBJ1-1; TRBD1 is a possible D gene (5 bases). V lost 6 bases and J 5 bases, leaving 10 bases between the germline ends. Germline CDR1 reads LNHDA; CDR2 reads SQIVND (reference sequence). The CDR3 totals 12 residues. Written as DNA, the CDR3 is TGTGCCAGTAGGTGGGGGATAACTGAAGCTTTCTTT. Its protein product is CASRWGITEAFF.

V is TRBV11-2 and J is TRBJ2-4; D gene uncertain. Germline lookup yields CDR1 SGHAT and CDR2 FQNNGV. Trimming removed 5 bases from V and 0 bases from J, with 14 bases in between. This CDR3 is built from 16 residues. The CDR3 DNA reads TGTGCCAGCAGCCCAAGAAGAAACCTAGCCAAAAACATTCAGTACTTC. It encodes CASSPRRNLAKNIQYF.

The chain carries TRBV12-3 or TRBV12-4 and TRBJ1-1; D unresolved. This CDR3 has 13 residues. Trimming cost V 2 bases and J 4 bases, with 8 bases left between them. The CDR3, as DNA: TGTGCCAGCAGTTTAAATAGGTTCACTGAAGCTTTCTTT. Translated: CASSLNRFTEAFF.

The rearrangement joins TRBV5-1 to TRBJ2-2; perhaps TRBD2 as D (6 bases). V lost 4 bases, J lost 5 bases, and 18 bases lay in between. Germline V gene data show CDR1 as SGHRS and CDR2 as YFSETQ. This CDR3 has 16 amino acids. The CDR3 here is CASSAGTYPLTGELFF. CDR3 nucleotides: TGCGCCAGCAGCGCCGGGACTTACCCCCTTACCGGGGAGCTGTTTTTT.

This clonotype was seen a few times. This chain uses TRBV5-1 with TRBJ2-3, with unresolved D. Trimming took 4 bases from V and 1 from J, leaving 13 bases between them. Germline V gene data show CDR1 as SGHRS and CDR2 as YFSETQ. There are 15 residues in the CDR3. The CDR3 region has the DNA TGCGCCAGCAGCCGAATCAGCGACCGCACAGATACGCAGTATTTT. Residues: CASSRISDRTDTQYF.

This clonotype showed up just a few times. The chain combines TRBV18 with TRBJ2-7; 12 nucleotides line up with TRBD2. Germline V gene data show CDR1 as KGHSH and CDR2 as LQKENI. After removal of 1 base from V and 4 bases from J, the junction contained 11 bases not matched to a gene. CDR3 length: 18 residues. In DNA form, the CDR3 reads TGTGCCAGCTCACCACTCGCTAGCGGGAGGGCCCAAGGATACGAGCAGTACTTC. This encodes CASSPLASGRAQGYEQYF.

V is TRBV15 and J is TRBJ2-3; tentatively, D is TRBD2 (5 bases). The germline V gene encodes CDR1 LNHNV and CDR2 YYDKDF (reference sequence). Trimming stripped 2 bases from V and 2 bases from J, with 17 bases between. The CDR3 is made up of 17 amino acids. CDR3 amino acids: CATSRPQTGGSTDTQYF. CDR3 nucleotides: TGTGCCACCAGCAGACCACAAACCGGAGGCTCCACAGATACGCAGTATTTT.

V is TRBV10-3 and J is TRBJ2-7, with D unclear. CDR3 size: 15 residues. Germline V gene lookup returns CDR1 ENHRY and CDR2 SYGVKD. V lost 0 bases and J lost 3, with 12 bases in between. CDR3 region: CAISESDRRNYEQYF. In nucleotides, the CDR3 is TGTGCCATCAGTGAGTCCGATCGGAGAAACTACGAGCAGTACTTC.

This clonotype occurred a few times. At one boundary the junction diverges from the germline segment, which might be a read error. The V and J genes are TRBV4-1 and TRBJ1-2; TRBD1 aligns across 8 bases. Germline CDR1 and CDR2: MGHRA and YSYEKL. The CDR3 is 13 amino acids. CDR3 DNA: TGCGCCAGCAGCGATTTTGGGAGACAGGGGCCGTTCTTC. Translation gives CASSDFGRQGPFF.

The chain links TRBV5-1 to TRBJ2-5; the D gene could be TRBD1 or TRBD2 (5 bases each). CDR1 is SGHRS, CDR2 YFSETQ, per germline. The CDR3 totals 14 residues. Trimming stripped 4 bases from V and 2 bases from J, with 12 bases between. CDR3 DNA: TGCGCCAGCAGCCCGGGGCGGACACAAGAGACCCAGTACTTC. Translated: CASSPGRTQETQYF.

The chain uses TRBV5-1 and TRBJ1-3; D possibly corresponds to TRBD1 (6 bases). Per the germline V gene, CDR1 is SGHRS and CDR2 is YFSETQ. CDR3 size: 15 residues. Trimming removed 0 bases at V and 3 bases at J, with 10 bases between. The CDR3 DNA is TGCGCCAGCAGCTTGGGGCAGGGGTTTGGAAACACCATATATTTT. This encodes CASSLGQGFGNTIYF.

This clonotype was detected only a few times. In DNA form, the CDR3 reads TGTGCCAGCAGCTTTAGCGGGGGGGGCATCTATGAGCAGTTCTTC. Protein: CASSFSGGGIYEQFF. V gene TRBV5-4 combines with J gene TRBJ2-1, with 11 bases aligning to TRBD2. After removal of 2 bases from V and 8 bases from J, the junction contained 6 bases not matched to a gene. The germline V gene has CDR1 SGHNT and CDR2 YYREEE (reference sequence). The CDR3 covers 15 residues. The entire variable domain, with the rest obtained from reference TRBV5-4 and TRBJ2-1, is as follows: ETGVTQSPTHLIKTRGQQVTLRCSSQSGHNTVSWYQQALGQGPQFIFQYYREEENGRGNFPPRFSGLQFPNYSSELNVNALELDDSALYLCASSFSGGGIYEQFFGPGTRLTVL.

This CDR3 is CASSYSRGRADEQFF. In DNA, the CDR3 is TGTGCCAGCAGTTACTCGCGCGGGAGGGCAGATGAGCAGTTCTTC. The rearrangement joins TRBV6-5 to TRBJ2-1; 9 nucleotides match TRBD2. Germline values: CDR1 MNHEY, CDR2 SVGAGI. V trimming: 0 bases; J trimming: 8 bases; junction bases outside the gene matches: 5. There are 15 residues in the CDR3.

This chain links TRBV20-1 with TRBJ2-2; 7 bases agree with TRBD2. Germline CDR1 reads DFQATT; CDR2 reads SNEGSKA (reference sequence). After removal of 4 bases from V and 3 bases from J, the junction contained 5 bases not matched to a gene. This CDR3 contains 14 residues. CDR3 region: CSATSGGDTGELFF. For the CDR3, the DNA is TGCAGTGCTACGAGTGGGGGGGACACCGGGGAGCTGTTTTTT.

This clonotype showed up just a few times. The rearrangement uses TRBV7-2 and TRBJ2-7; 9 nucleotides line up with TRBD2. The CDR3 loop spans 15 amino acids. CDR1 is SGHTA and CDR2 is FQGNSA in the germline V gene. With 5 bases clipped from V and 4 bases from J, the junction kept 9 bases outside the gene matches. The CDR3 DNA reads as TGTGCCAGCAGCCCCTCCGGGACTAGCATGTACGAGCAGTACTTC. Protein sequence: CASSPSGTSMYEQYF. Complete variable domain (other parts from reference TRBV7-2 and TRBJ2-7): GAGVSQSPSNKVTEKGKDVELRCDPISGHTALYWYRQSLGQGLEFLIYFQGNSAPDKSGLPSDRFSAERTGGSVSTLTIQRTQQEDSAVYLCASSPSGTSMYEQYFGPGTRLTVT.

This clonotype was counted between two and nine times. The chain recombines TRBV14 with TRBJ2-4; no clear D. The CDR3 has 13 residues. CDR1 is SGHDN and CDR2 is FVKESK in the germline V gene. V was pared by 5 bases and J by 8 bases, with 13 bases between. The CDR3 region has the DNA TGTGCCAGCAGCGCTAAGAACGGGTACATTCAGTACTTC. It yields the protein CASSAKNGYIQYF.

The chain combines TRBV12-3 or TRBV12-4 with TRBJ1-1; TRBD1 is a possible D gene (5 bases). This CDR3 contains 14 residues. Trimming shortened V by 3 bases and J by 4 bases, and 12 bases separated the two germline ends. CDR3 loop: CASSFVPGSTEAFF. As DNA, the CDR3 is TGTGCCAGCAGTTTCGTGCCAGGGAGCACTGAAGCTTTCTTT.

This clonotype was detected a few times. The rearrangement uses TRBV6-2 or TRBV6-3 and TRBJ1-1; 7 bases align to TRBD1. The germline gives CDR1 MNHEY, CDR2 SVGEGT. J gave up 1 base and V 4 bases, and 3 bases lay outside the gene matches. The CDR3 runs to 14 residues. The chain's CDR3 is CASSSWDRNTEAFF. CDR3 nucleotides: TGTGCCAGCAGTTCCTGGGACAGGAACACTGAAGCTTTCTTT.